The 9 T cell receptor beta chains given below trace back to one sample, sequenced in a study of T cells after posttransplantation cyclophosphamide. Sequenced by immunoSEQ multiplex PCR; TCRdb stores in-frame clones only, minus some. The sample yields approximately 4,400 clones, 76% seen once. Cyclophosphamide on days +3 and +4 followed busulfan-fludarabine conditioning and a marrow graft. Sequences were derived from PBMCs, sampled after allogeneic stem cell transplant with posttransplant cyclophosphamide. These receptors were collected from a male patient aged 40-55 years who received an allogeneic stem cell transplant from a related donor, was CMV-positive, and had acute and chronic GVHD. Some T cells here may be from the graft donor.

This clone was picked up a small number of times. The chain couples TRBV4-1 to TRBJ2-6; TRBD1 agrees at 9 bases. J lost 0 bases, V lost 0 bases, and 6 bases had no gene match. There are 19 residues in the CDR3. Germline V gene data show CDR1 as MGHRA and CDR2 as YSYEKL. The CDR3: CASSQEPTGQGSGANVLTF. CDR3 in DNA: TGCGCCAGCAGCCAAGAACCCACGGGACAGGGCTCTGGGGCCAACGTCCTGACTTTC.

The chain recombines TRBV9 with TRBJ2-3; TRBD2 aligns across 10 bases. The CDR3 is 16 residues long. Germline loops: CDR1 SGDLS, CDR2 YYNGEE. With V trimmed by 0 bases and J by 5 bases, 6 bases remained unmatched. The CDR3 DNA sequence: TGTGCCAGCAGCGTAGCTGGTAGCGGGAGGAAAGATACGCAGTATTTT. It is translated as CASSVAGSGRKDTQYF.

The CDR3 loop reads CASSKVGGQETQYF. CDR3 DNA sequence: TGTGCCAGCAGTAAGGTTGGGGGGCAAGAGACCCAGTACTTC. The V gene is TRBV25-1, the J gene TRBJ2-5, with D perhaps matching TRBD2 (6 bases). In germline, CDR1 is MGHDK, CDR2 SYGVNS. There are 14 residues in the CDR3. V gave up 5 bases and J gave up 2 bases, with 12 bases separating them. The variable domain in full, completed from reference TRBV25-1 and TRBJ2-5, reads EADIYQTPRYLVIGTGKKITLECSQTMGHDKMYWYQQDPGMELHLIHYSYGVNSTEKGDLSSESTVSRIRTEHFPLTLESARPSHTSQYLCASSKVGGQETQYFGPGTRLLVL.

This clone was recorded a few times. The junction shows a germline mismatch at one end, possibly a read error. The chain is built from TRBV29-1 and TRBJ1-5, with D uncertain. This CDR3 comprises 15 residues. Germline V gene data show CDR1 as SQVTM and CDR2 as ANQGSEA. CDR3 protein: CSVQEERVGRQPQNF. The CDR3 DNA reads TGCAGCGTTCAAGAGGAGAGGGTAGGGCGTCAGCCCCAGAATTTT.

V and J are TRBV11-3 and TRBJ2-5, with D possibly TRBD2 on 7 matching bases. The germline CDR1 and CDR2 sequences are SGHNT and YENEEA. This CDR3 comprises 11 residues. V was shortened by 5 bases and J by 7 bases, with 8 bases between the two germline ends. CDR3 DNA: TGTGCCAGCAGCAGGGGGGGGACCCAGTACTTC. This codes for CASSRGGTQYF.

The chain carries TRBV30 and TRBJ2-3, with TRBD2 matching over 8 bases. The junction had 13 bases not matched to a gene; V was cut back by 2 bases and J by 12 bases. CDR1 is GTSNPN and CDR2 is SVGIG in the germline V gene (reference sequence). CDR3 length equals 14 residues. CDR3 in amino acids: CAWSPGRASLIQYF. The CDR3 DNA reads TGTGCCTGGAGTCCCGGGAGGGCCTCCCTCATCCAGTATTTT.

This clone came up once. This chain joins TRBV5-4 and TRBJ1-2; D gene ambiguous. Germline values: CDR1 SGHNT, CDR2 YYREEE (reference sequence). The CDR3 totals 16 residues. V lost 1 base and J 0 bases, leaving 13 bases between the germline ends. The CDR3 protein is CASSLRSAAANYGYTF. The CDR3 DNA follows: TGTGCCAGCAGCTTGCGTAGCGCAGCCGCTAACTATGGCTACACCTTC. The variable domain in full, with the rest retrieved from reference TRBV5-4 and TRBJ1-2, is ETGVTQSPTHLIKTRGQQVTLRCSSQSGHNTVSWYQQALGQGPQFIFQYYREEENGRGNFPPRFSGLQFPNYSSELNVNALELDDSALYLCASSLRSAAANYGYTFGSGTRLTVV.

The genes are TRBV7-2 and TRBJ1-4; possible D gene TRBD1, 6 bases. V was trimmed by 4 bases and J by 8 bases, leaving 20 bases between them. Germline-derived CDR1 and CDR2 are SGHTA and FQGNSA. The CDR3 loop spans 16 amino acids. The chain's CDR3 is CASSSSREGGREKLFF. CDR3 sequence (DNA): TGTGCCAGCAGCTCGAGCCGTGAAGGGGGTCGGGAAAAACTGTTTTTT.

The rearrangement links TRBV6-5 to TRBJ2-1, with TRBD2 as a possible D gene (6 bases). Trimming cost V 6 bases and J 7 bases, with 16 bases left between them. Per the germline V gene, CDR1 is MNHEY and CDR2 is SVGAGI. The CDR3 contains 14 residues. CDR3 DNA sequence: TGTGCCAGCAGACCTCCGGGGGTTTCGAATGAGCAGTTCTTC. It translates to CASRPPGVSNEQFF.